This TCR beta chain was documented in a study of blood T cell repertoires in COVID-19 (TCRdb year 2020). Describing the broader study: Samples from collaborators originated in the United States, Italy and Spain and spanned both the acute and convalescent phases of COVID-19. The prospective study material was composed of cDNA or gDNA derived from T cells, B-cell-depleted T cells, or PBMCs. Deeply sampled blood TCRbeta repertoires from subjects exposed to, actively infected with, or recovered from COVID-19 were included in the dataset. The repertoires were released in a freely available public database meant as a resource for research on the immune response to SARS-CoV-2. Samples came from the ongoing ImmuneRACE study (first 160 participants) plus 1,254 subjects from 6 global collaborators. The sample metadata nearly always contained a de-identified subject ID, COVID-19 status, age in years and sex. HLA class I and class II types, where available, came from metadata supplied by the sample provider rather than from assay-based typing.

Beyond this particular receptor, the publication reports: The amount of clinical and demographic metadata varied by source and participant and was provided uncurated.

The immunoSEQ Assay, a bias-controlled multiplex PCR, was used to amplify TCRbeta CDR3 regions from genomic DNA. Per the source publication's procedure: Nucleated cell counts per sample were estimated from amplification of reference gene primers within the assay. To quantify the absolute abundance of each unique TCRbeta CDR3 rearrangement, sequence reads were collapsed and filtered. For each sample, productive Simpson clonality was calculated as the square root of Simpson's diversity index over productive rearrangements. This immuneACCESS table, as held by TCRdb, lists in-frame sequences with V and J called but not all clones. Of the missing ones, under half trace to an unresolved V gene in checked studies; the others have no known cause. For V, J and clone size, that table is used; D and trimming come from the DNA. The sample data list 65,000 or so clones, and under 95% of these were observed just once. The top ten clones comprise 1.3% of the sample.

There are 15 amino acids in the CDR3, from cysteine to phenylalanine inclusive. Just CDR3 DNA is preserved here, 45 bases in frame from base 1. The junction carries 15 bases between V and J, which are trimmed by 5 bases and 2 bases respectively. CDR1 MNHEY and CDR2 SVGAGI are derived from the germline V gene. Whole blood was collected in K2EDTA tubes by collaborating institutions according to the institutions' own protocols. For TCRbeta analysis, collaborators shipped samples as frozen whole blood, isolated PBMCs, or DNA extracted from either of those sample types. With respect to this clone: The antigen it binds to is not known. There are no base qualities to consult, and no much larger clone falls within one base.

This TCR was sampled from a man aged 60-69 years with acute or convalescent COVID-19. Here the chain combines TRBV6-5 and TRBJ1-2; the D region possibly corresponds to TRBD1 (5 bases align). Sequencing was performed on peripheral blood. The DNA sequence reads TGTGCCAGCAGTAACCCTCGGGAGGGGAACTATGGCTACACCTTC. Its product reads: CASSNPREGNYGYTF.